This T cell receptor (beta chain) was observed in a study of CD4 and CD8 cells across lung adenocarcinoma regions. Samples came from patients with localized non-small cell lung adenocarcinoma. The CDR3 has 12 residues. TCRdb reanalysed the PCR reads using MiXCR and keeps one entry per CDR3 protein. The table shows 7,500 to 8,500 distinct CDR3 sequences, with 45% to 60% occurring only once. To note about this clonotype: Relative to the germline gene, one junction end is altered; a read error may explain this.

The sequencing input was CD8+ T cells from the center of a lung tumor. The TCR sequence derives from a female donor with lung adenocarcinoma. The CD4 and CD8 labels of this study may be unreliable. This chain uses TRBV12-3 or TRBV12-4 with TRBJ1-5; no clear D. The CDR3 sequence is CASSLLDQPHHF. CDR3 nucleotide sequence: TGTGCCAGCAGTTTACTGGATCAGCCCCACCACTTT.